This entry describes one T cell receptor beta chain. Germline CDR1 SGHDT, CDR2 YYEEEE. This CDR3 region has 14 residues. V was shortened by 2 bases and J by 5 bases, with 11 bases between the two germline ends. This record comes from a study of blood T cell repertoires in COVID-19. Turning to the study itself: Acute-phase and convalescent COVID-19 samples originated in the United States, Italy and Spain.

The method was immunoSEQ multiplex PCR; TCRdb's version includes in-frame clones alone and lacks a portion of them. In the table there are about 46,000 clones, roughly nine tenths of which are singletons. Participants' reported clinical history set cohort assignment. The recovered donors of Cohort 3 showed two negative PCRs, clearance, or symptom resolution. The receptor comes from a woman between 45 and 60 years old who had recovered from COVID-19. V usage is TRBV5-6 and J usage is TRBJ1-5, with D possibly being TRBD1 (6 bases). Sequencing was carried out using PBMCs or T cells enriched from blood (not recorded which). The CDR3, as DNA: TGTGCCAGCAGCTTCCGACAGGTACATCAGCCCCAGCATTTT. This codes for CASSFRQVHQPQHF.